A single sample is the source of the 22 T cell receptor beta chains below, sequenced in a study of T cell responses to AZD1222 COVID-19 vaccine. Produced via immunoSEQ multiplex PCR; TCRdb's table is partial and in-frame only. Among some 130,000 clones listed, about 90% were seen once. The source material was peripheral blood, sampled on day 0 of AZD1222 vaccination. These receptors were obtained from an adult in good health.

The rearrangement uses TRBV5-1 and TRBJ1-1; tentatively, D is TRBD1 (6 bases). Germline V gives CDR1 SGHRS, CDR2 YFSETQ. V was pared by 4 bases and J by 8 bases, with 12 bases between. CDR3 length equals 12 residues. CDR3 in amino acids: CASSPRGQEAFF. CDR3 nucleotide sequence: TGCGCCAGCAGCCCCCGGGGGCAGGAAGCTTTCTTT.

The chain uses TRBV13 and TRBJ1-1, with D uncertain. Germline V gene lookup returns CDR1 PRHDT and CDR2 FYEKMQ (reference sequence). Trimming took 5 bases from V and 4 from J, leaving 8 bases between them. The CDR3 extends over 12 amino acids. CDR3 residues: CASSAGFTEAFF. The CDR3 DNA is TGTGCCAGCAGCGCCGGTTTCACTGAAGCTTTCTTT.

Turning to this clone: Additional DNA sequences in this sample encode the identical CDR3. V is TRBV13 and J is TRBJ1-1; possible D gene TRBD1, 5 bases. CDR3 length: 13 amino acids. V gave up 3 bases and J gave up 2 bases, with 7 bases separating them. Germline-derived CDR1 and CDR2 are PRHDT and FYEKMQ (reference sequence). For the CDR3, the DNA is TGTGCCAGCAGCTTGGGGGTCAACACTGAAGCTTTCTTT. As protein: CASSLGVNTEAFF.

V usage is TRBV7-9 and J usage is TRBJ1-2; D is ambiguous. The CDR3 covers 16 residues. The ends were cut back, 0 bases at V and 6 bases at J, with 17 bases in the middle. Looked up from germline, CDR1 is SEHNR and CDR2 is FQNEAQ (reference sequence). This chain's CDR3 is CASSLAHEDPRNGYTF. Here the CDR3 DNA reads TGTGCCAGCAGCTTAGCGCACGAGGACCCGAGAAATGGCTACACCTTC.

The chain recombines TRBV6-2 or TRBV6-3 with TRBJ1-1, with D unclear. Trimming pared 4 bases from V and 9 bases from J, leaving 15 bases between. Germline V lookup: CDR1 MNHEY, CDR2 SVGEGT. The CDR3 runs to 13 residues. Written as DNA, the CDR3 is TGTGCCAGCAGTTTAATGGTCCCTCCTCAAGCTTTCTTT. It yields the protein CASSLMVPPQAFF.

The gene calls are TRBV14 and TRBJ1-2; D is unresolved. The germline CDR1 and CDR2 sequences are SGHDN and FVKESK. The germline V and J ends were trimmed by 4 bases and 4 bases, with 10 bases remaining between them. The CDR3 spans 13 residues. The CDR3: CASSPPGSYGYTF. DNA of the CDR3: TGTGCCAGCAGCCCTCCAGGCAGCTATGGCTACACCTTC. Looking up the rest from reference TRBV14 and TRBJ1-2 gives the full variable domain: EAGVTQFPSHSVIEKGQTVTLRCDPISGHDNLYWYRRVMGKEIKFLLHFVKESKQDESGMPNNRFLAERTGGTYSTLKVQPAELEDSGVYFCASSPPGSYGYTFGSGTRLTVV.

The chain links TRBV7-8 to TRBJ2-3; TRBD1 aligns across 7 bases. The CDR3 length is 15 residues. Germline V lookup: CDR1 SGHVS, CDR2 FQNEAQ. Trimming at V came to 4 bases and at J to 0 bases, leaving 4 bases not matched to a gene. The CDR3 here is CASSSTGASTDTQYF. CDR3 nucleotide sequence: TGTGCCAGCAGCTCCACAGGGGCGAGCACAGATACGCAGTATTTT.

This rearrangement joins TRBV6-5 to TRBJ1-5, with D uncertain. V lost 7 bases and J 3 bases, leaving 10 bases between the germline ends. The CDR3 is 13 residues long. Germline CDR1 is MNHEY and CDR2 is SVGAGI. DNA for the CDR3: TGTGCCAGCAATCCAAGGGACAATCAGCCCCAGCATTTT. Translation gives CASNPRDNQPQHF.

This clone counts as medium-sized (0.01 to 0.1%). The rearrangement joins TRBV20-1 to TRBJ1-3; the match to TRBD1 covers 7 bases. CDR3 length: 14 residues. Per the germline V gene, CDR1 is DFQATT and CDR2 is SNEGSKA (reference sequence). Losses at the gene ends were 3 bases for V and 1 base for J; bases not matched to a gene: 3. The CDR3 bases are TGCAGTGCTAGTCCGACAGGGTCTGGAAACACCATATATTTT. Protein: CSASPTGSGNTIYF.

This chain links TRBV27 with TRBJ2-7; 9 nucleotides align to TRBD1. V dropped 4 bases and J dropped 6; count of bases not matched to a gene: 10. The length of the CDR3 is 15 residues. From germline, CDR1 is MNHEY and CDR2 SMNVEV (reference sequence). CDR3 nucleotides: TGTGCCAGCAGTTCCCCCCGGACAGGGGAACTCGAGCAGTACTTC. Its protein product is CASSSPRTGELEQYF.

This clone has a single count. The genes are TRBV7-7 and TRBJ2-1; 10 bases are shared with TRBD2. CDR1 and CDR2 from the germline V gene are SSHAT and FNYEAQ (reference sequence). The CDR3 is made up of 15 amino acids. The V and J ends lost 4 bases and 3 bases, in that order; junction bases with no gene match: 3. The chain's CDR3 is CASSSGTSDYNEQFF. CDR3 nucleotide sequence: TGTGCCAGCAGCTCCGGGACTAGCGACTACAATGAGCAGTTCTTC. The full variable domain, in which reference TRBV7-7 and TRBJ2-1 provide the parts outside the CDR3, is GAGVSQSPRYKVTKRGQDVTLRCDPISSHATLYWYQQALGQGPEFLTYFNYEAQPDKSGLPSDRFSAERPEGSISTLTIQRTEQRDSAMYRCASSSGTSDYNEQFFGPGTRLTVL.

The chain links TRBV29-1 to TRBJ1-1; D gene uncertain. CDR1 and CDR2 (germline): SQVTM, ANQGSEA. The CDR3 runs to 13 residues. Trimming stripped 0 bases from V and 5 bases from J, with 10 bases between. The chain's CDR3 is CSVEDGRRTEAFF. The CDR3 nucleotides read TGCAGCGTTGAAGACGGAAGGCGGACTGAAGCTTTCTTT.

This rearrangement joins TRBV10-2 to TRBJ2-5; 9 bases agree with TRBD1. The CDR3 is made up of 15 amino acids. CDR1 and CDR2 (germline): WSHSY, SAAADI. V gave up 1 base and J gave up 3 bases; unmatched junction bases: 3. The CDR3 nucleotides are TGCGCCAGCAGTGAGTTGGGACAGGGAAAAGAGACCCAGTACTTC. This translates into CASSELGQGKETQYF.

This sequence joins TRBV6-5 and TRBJ1-2, with unresolved D. The germline gives CDR1 MNHEY, CDR2 SVGAGI. The CDR3 runs 11 residues. Trimming took 3 bases from V and 7 from J, leaving 6 bases between them. This chain's CDR3 is CASSYEGGYTF. The CDR3 coding sequence is TGTGCCAGCAGTTATGAGGGTGGCTACACCTTC.

The genes are TRBV29-1 and TRBJ1-1; TRBD1 agrees at 7 bases. The V gene's germline CDR1 is SQVTM and CDR2 ANQGSEA. V dropped 1 base and J dropped 4; count of bases not matched to a gene: 6. CDR3 length: 14 residues. The CDR3 protein is CSVEGQGVVTEAFF. CDR3 nucleotides: TGCAGCGTTGAAGGGCAGGGGGTAGTCACTGAAGCTTTCTTT.

In this sample, this clone turned up a few times. The chain carries TRBV14 and TRBJ1-1; D remains unclear. Germline V gene lookup returns CDR1 SGHDN and CDR2 FVKESK. Trimming stripped 7 bases from V and 1 base from J, with 10 bases between. The CDR3 extends over 13 amino acids. CDR3 in amino acids: CASTSKRNTEAFF. The CDR3 DNA is TGTGCCAGCACCTCAAAGAGGAACACTGAAGCTTTCTTT.

CDR3 region: CASSPRGAGYGYTF. As DNA, the CDR3 is TGTGCCAGCAGCCCTCGGGGGGCTGGCTATGGCTACACCTTC. J is TRBJ1-2 and V is TRBV5-6; possible D gene TRBD1, 6 bases. Per the germline V gene, CDR1 is SGHDT and CDR2 is YYEEEE. V lost 4 bases and J lost 4, with 14 bases in between. This CDR3 comprises 14 residues.

In this sample, this clone turned up once. V usage is TRBV11-2 and J usage is TRBJ2-7; the D is unclear. Germline V gives CDR1 SGHAT, CDR2 FQNNGV. The CDR3 contains 13 residues. V lost 2 bases, J lost 4 bases, and 9 bases lay in between. DNA for the CDR3: TGTGCCAGCAGCTTAAGTACGTTATACGAGCAGTACTTC. It specifies CASSLSTLYEQYF.

The chain joins TRBV19 to TRBJ1-2; D might be TRBD1 (5 bases). The germline gives CDR1 LNHDA, CDR2 SQIVND (reference sequence). There are 14 residues in the CDR3. Trimming took off 11 bases at V and 1 base at J, with 17 bases between the two ends. This chain's CDR3 is CASTGVPNNYGYTF. Written as DNA, the CDR3 is TGTGCCTCCACGGGGGTCCCGAATAACTATGGCTACACCTTC.

The genes are TRBV7-8 and TRBJ2-7; D is uncertain. V was cut by 5 bases and J by 7 bases, with 12 bases left in between. CDR3 length equals 12 residues. Germline assignment: CDR1 SGHVS and CDR2 FQNEAQ. CDR3 nucleotides: TGTGCCAGCAGCCAAACTCTGGGGGAGCAGTACTTC. Its translation is CASSQTLGEQYF.

The chain links TRBV5-1 to TRBJ1-5; 11 nucleotides agree with TRBD1. The CDR3 totals 15 residues. V lost 4 bases to trimming and J lost 6 bases; unmatched junction nucleotides: 6. Germline V gene sequence: CDR1 SGHRS, CDR2 YFSETQ. The CDR3 bases are TGCGCCAGCAGCCCCGGACAGGGGGCTAGTCAGCCCCAGCATTTT. Translating gives CASSPGQGASQPQHF.

The rearrangement links TRBV9 to TRBJ1-6, with a possible D match to TRBD1 (6 bases). Trimming stripped 4 bases from V and 7 bases from J, with 12 bases between. There are 14 residues in the CDR3. Germline V gene lookup returns CDR1 SGDLS and CDR2 YYNGEE. CDR3 sequence reads: CASSSTQGNSPLHF. DNA for the CDR3: TGTGCCAGCAGCTCCACCCAGGGGAATTCACCCCTCCACTTT. Supplemented by reference TRBV9 and TRBJ1-6, the full variable domain reads DSGVTQTPKHLITATGQRVTLRCSPRSGDLSVYWYQQSLDQGLQFLIQYYNGEERAKGNILERFSAQQFPDLHSELNLSSLELGDSALYFCASSSTQGNSPLHFGNGTRLTVT.